Listed below are T cell receptor beta chains from one sample, sequenced in a study of T cells in localized non-small cell lung cancer. Measured with immunoSEQ multiplex PCR; TCRdb has only the in-frame clones, and not every one. This sample has roughly 30,000 clones, with more than 70% found just once. The material was peripheral blood, obtained before any cancer treatment. These TCRs come from a female donor of 60 years or more with stage III squamous cell lung carcinoma. Each CDR3 is given with its conserved first and last residue. The D gene is left open where the match is weak. Clone size, where shown, is once, few, many, or a class for clones that have expanded.

j_call v_call clone_size d_call cdr3_nt cdr3_aa
TRBJ1-4 TRBV9 once TRBD1 TGTGCCAGCAGCGAGAGGTTTTCAGGGGGAGGGGAAAAACTGTTTTTT CASSERFSGGGEKLFF
TRBJ2-7 TRBV7-8 NA TRBD2 TGTGCCAGCAGCCGGGGGACTAGCGGACCCTACGAGCAGTACTTC CASSRGTSGPYEQYF
TRBJ1-2 TRBV28 NA TRBD1 TGTGCCAGCAAAGGGACAGGGGTCGAAGGGTTCTATGGCTACACCTTC CASKGTGVEGFYGYTF
TRBJ2-3 TRBV28 NA TRBD1 TGTGCCAGCAGTAAGCTGGACAGGGGTGTGGATACGCAGTATTTT CASSKLDRGVDTQYF
TRBJ2-3 TRBV9 NA TRBD2 TGTGCCAGCAGCGTAACTAGCGGCACAGATACGCAGTATTTT CASSVTSGTDTQYF
TRBJ2-1 TRBV9 NA NA TGTGCCAGCAGCGTCGGGGCGGGGCTACCACGGGAGCAGTTCTTC CASSVGAGLPREQFF
TRBJ1-3 TRBV5-1 once TRBD1 TGCGCCAGCAGCTTGGTCCCCAGGGGGCTGGGTGGAAACACCATATATTTT CASSLVPRGLGGNTIYF
TRBJ2-7 TRBV7-9 NA NA TGTGCCAGCAGCTTAGGGCTAGCTTCCTACGAGCAGTACTTC CASSLGLASYEQYF
TRBJ2-7 TRBV6-1 NA NA TGTGCCAGCACCCGGACAGACGAGCAGTACTTC CASTRTDEQYF
TRBJ1-1 TRBV29-1 NA TRBD1 TGCAGCGTATGTCAGGGGGCCCGGAACACTGAAGCTTTCTTT CSVCQGARNTEAFF
TRBJ1-2 TRBV2 NA NA TGTGCCAGCAGTGAATTGGGCCTCTATGGCTACACCTTC CASSELGLYGYTF
TRBJ2-3 TRBV7-9 NA NA TGTGCCAGCAGCTTAATGGCGACAGATACGCAGTATTTT CASSLMATDTQYF
TRBJ2-5 TRBV6-1 NA NA TGTGCCAGCAGTGAAGGGAACCAAGAGACCCAGTACTTC CASSEGNQETQYF
TRBJ2-1 TRBV19 NA NA TGTGCCAGTGGGTTTCGGGGGAGCTCCTACAATGAGCAGTTCTTC CASGFRGSSYNEQFF
TRBJ1-5 TRBV11-2 NA NA TGTGCCAGCAGCTTGTCCCCCTCTCAGCCCCAGCATTTT CASSLSPSQPQHF
TRBJ1-2 TRBV28 NA NA TGTGCCAGCAGTTCGGCCTTGAACTATGGCTACACCTTC CASSSALNYGYTF
TRBJ2-1 TRBV25-1 NA NA TGTGCCAGCAGTCCCCGGTCCCCGGGAATACAATACAATGAGCAGTTCTTC CASSPRSPGIQYNEQFF
TRBJ2-2 TRBV7-2 NA NA TGTGCCAGCAGCTTTCGGGTAGGGGAGGTAGCCGGGGAGCTGTTTTTT CASSFRVGEVAGELFF
TRBJ1-2 TRBV5-6 NA NA TGTGCCAGCAGCTCACAGGGCCCTCGGGGAGGTGGCTACACCTTC CASSSQGPRGGGYTF
TRBJ1-6 TRBV7-2 NA NA TGTGCCAGCAGCCCGACGAGGGTCGAAGGTTCACCCCTCCACTTT CASSPTRVEGSPLHF
TRBJ2-3 TRBV13 few NA TGTGCCAGCAGCTTAGGCCCGGTTGGCTCAGATACGCAGTATTTT CASSLGPVGSDTQYF
TRBJ2-7 TRBV11-2 NA TRBD1 TGTGCCAGCAGCCTATGCGAAGACCCAGACAGGGAACGCGAGCAGTACTTC CASSLCEDPDREREQYF
TRBJ2-3 TRBV5-4 NA NA TGTGCCAGCAGCCCTCAGGGACCAGATACGCAGTATTTT CASSPQGPDTQYF
TRBJ2-5 TRBV7-8 few NA TGTGCCAGCAGCATGCAAAACCGGGACAACCAAGAGACCCAGTACTTC CASSMQNRDNQETQYF
TRBJ1-2 TRBV10-3 NA NA TGTGCCATCAGCCGGGGCCTGGGCGGCTATGGCTACACCTTC CAISRGLGGYGYTF
TRBJ2-3 TRBV27 NA TRBD1 TGTGCCAGCAGTTGGGGACAGGGCCCAGATACGCAGTATTTT CASSWGQGPDTQYF
TRBJ2-5 TRBV7-9 NA NA TGTGCCAGCAGCTCCATAGGCCTCCGGGACGGAAAAGAGACCCAGTACTTC CASSSIGLRDGKETQYF
TRBJ2-5 TRBV7-3 NA NA TGTGCCAGCAGCCGTGCGCCTTTGGAGACCCAGTACTTC CASSRAPLETQYF
TRBJ1-2 TRBV9 few NA TGTGCCAGCAGCGCATTGAACTATGGCTACACCTTC CASSALNYGYTF
TRBJ2-6 TRBV7-2 NA NA TGTGCCAGCAGCCGTCTCGGACGGGCCTCTGGGGCCAACGTCCTGACTTTC CASSRLGRASGANVLTF
TRBJ2-5 TRBV2 NA NA TGTGCCAGCATCGGGTTGGGAGTGGTGAAAGAGACCCAGTACTTC CASIGLGVVKETQYF
TRBJ1-2 TRBV6-6 NA TRBD1 TGTGCCAGCAGTTACTCGAGACAGGGGAAGGCCTATGGCTACACCTTC CASSYSRQGKAYGYTF
TRBJ2-5 TRBV15 NA NA TGTGCCACCAGCAGAGGGGGGGCAGAAGAGACCCAGTACTTC CATSRGGAEETQYF
TRBJ2-7 TRBV6-5 NA NA TGTGCCAGCAGTTACTTGGCAGGGGCGGGGGAGCAGTACTTC CASSYLAGAGEQYF
TRBJ1-2 TRBV5-6 NA TRBD1 TGTGCCAGCAGCCTGGCTACAGGGGATACTAACTATGGCTACACCTTC CASSLATGDTNYGYTF
TRBJ1-1 TRBV27 NA NA TGTGCCAGCAGTTTGTCCAGGAACACTGAAGCTTTCTTT CASSLSRNTEAFF
TRBJ2-7 TRBV4-2 NA TRBD2 TGTGCCAGCAGCCAAGATTCCCCATATGCGGGAGGGTACGAGCAGTACTTC CASSQDSPYAGGYEQYF
TRBJ1-2 TRBV15 once NA TGTGCCACCAGCAGAGGCCGGTACCTTAACTATGGCTACACCTTC CATSRGRYLNYGYTF
TRBJ1-1 TRBV29-1 once NA TGCAGCGGAGGCCCCGAGACGAACACTGAAGCTTTCTTT CSGGPETNTEAFF
TRBJ2-5 TRBV10-1 NA TRBD2 TGCGCCAGCAGTCCGGGACTAGCTGGTTCTGGAGGGCTCAAGACCCAGTACTTC CASSPGLAGSGGLKTQYF
TRBJ1-3 TRBV7-2 NA NA TGTGCCAGCACTACTGGTCCTGGAAACACCATATATTTT CASTTGPGNTIYF
TRBJ2-3 TRBV20-1 NA NA TGCAGTGCTCCATTAGATACGCAGTATTTT CSAPLDTQYF
TRBJ2-7 TRBV5-6 NA TRBD1 TGTGCCAGCAGCTTGGAACACAGGGGGCCCTCCTACGAGCAGTACTTC CASSLEHRGPSYEQYF
TRBJ2-7 TRBV11-2 NA NA TGTGCCAGCAGCTTAACCCAGGAGTTCGAGCAGTACTTC CASSLTQEFEQYF
TRBJ2-3 TRBV14 once NA TGTGCCAGCAGCCAAGAACGAACAGACACAGATACGCAGTATTTT CASSQERTDTDTQYF
TRBJ1-1 TRBV6-5 NA NA TGTGCCAGCAGTGAACTCTCTGAAGCTTTCTTT CASSELSEAFF
TRBJ1-1 TRBV10-2 NA NA TGCGCCAGCAGTGGGGGGGGTGGGTACACTGAAGCTTTCTTT CASSGGGGYTEAFF
TRBJ1-2 TRBV5-6 NA NA TGTGCCAGCAGGCAAGATGAGTGGCTTACGGGGGGCTACACCTTC CASRQDEWLTGGYTF